Each of the 27 T cell receptor beta chains below was sequenced from the same sample in a study of cytomegalovirus exposure and HLA in healthy donors. Some clones are missing from TCRdb's copy, which holds only in-frame ones; the method was immunoSEQ multiplex PCR. The sample consists of about 180,000 clones, roughly 86% of them appearing once. The sequenced sample consisted of PBMCs. The source of these receptors is a man younger than 35 in good health and CMV-seropositive.

CDR3 loop: CASSRTSSYNEQFF. In nucleotides, the CDR3 is TGTGCCAGCAGCCGGACTAGCAGTTACAATGAGCAGTTCTTC. This sequence joins TRBV9 and TRBJ2-1; 8 positions agree with TRBD2. Germline CDR1 reads SGDLS; CDR2 reads YYNGEE. V lost 4 bases and J lost 4; bases outside the gene matches: 4. CDR3 length: 14 amino acids.

CDR3 sequence: CASSLYLTGDANSPLHF. The CDR3 DNA follows: TGTGCCAGTAGTCTCTACTTGACAGGGGACGCTAATTCACCCCTCCACTTT. The chain is built from TRBV19 and TRBJ1-6; 8 bases align to TRBD1. Germline values: CDR1 LNHDA, CDR2 SQIVND (reference sequence). The CDR3 consists of 17 residues. V trimming: 5 bases; J trimming: 6 bases; junction bases outside the gene matches: 12.

This clone showed up just a few times. This chain links TRBV12-5 with TRBJ1-1; D is unclear. V lost 0 bases and J 0 bases, leaving 14 bases between the germline ends. CDR1 and CDR2 (germline): LGHNT, FRNRAP. The CDR3 has 17 residues. The DNA for the CDR3 is TGTGCTAGTGGTTTGGTAGTGGAGGGTAGTTTGAACACTGAAGCTTTCTTT. It translates to CASGLVVEGSLNTEAFF.

In regard to this clone: Different DNA sequences within this sample yield the same CDR3. The V call is TRBV11-2, the J call TRBJ1-1; 8 bases map to TRBD1. Trimming removed 5 bases from V and 3 bases from J; junction bases left unmatched: 5. In germline, CDR1 is SGHAT, CDR2 FQNNGV. The CDR3 extends over 14 amino acids. As DNA, the CDR3 is TGTGCCAGCAGCCCCAGGGGGCCGGACACTGAAGCTTTCTTT. Translating it yields CASSPRGPDTEAFF. Variable domain in full (rest from reference TRBV11-2 and TRBJ1-1): EAGVAQSPRYKIIEKRQSVAFWCNPISGHATLYWYQQILGQGPKLLIQFQNNGVVDDSQLPKDRFSAERLKGVDSTLKIQPAKLEDSAVYLCASSPRGPDTEAFFGQGTRLTVV.

The chain employs TRBV28 and TRBJ1-5; TRBD1 is a possible D gene (5 bases). The germline gives CDR1 MDHEN, CDR2 SYDVKM. The CDR3 is 13 residues long. V lost 6 bases, J lost 5 bases, and 11 bases lay in between. This chain's CDR3 is CASSSTDYQPQHF. The CDR3 DNA sequence: TGTGCCAGCAGCTCGACAGACTATCAGCCCCAGCATTTT.

V and J are TRBV4-3 and TRBJ2-5, with 12 positions matching TRBD2. This CDR3 has 16 amino acids. In germline, CDR1 is LGHNA, CDR2 YSLEER. V shed 4 bases and J 2 bases; nucleotides not matched to a gene: 5. DNA for the CDR3: TGCGCCAGCAGCCCCCGACTAGCGGGGGTGCAAGAGACCCAGTACTTC. Translated, it gives CASSPRLAGVQETQYF.

The chain links TRBV6-5 to TRBJ2-7, with D maybe TRBD1 (6 bases). CDR3 length: 14 residues. The V gene's germline CDR1 is MNHEY and CDR2 SVGAGI. Trimming shortened V by 4 bases and J by 0 bases, and 10 bases separated the two germline ends. CDR3 loop: CASSSTDSSYEQYF. The CDR3 nucleotides are TGTGCCAGCAGTTCCACGGACAGCTCCTACGAGCAGTACTTC.

This CDR3 reads CASSPALVAYEQYF. In DNA form, the CDR3 reads TGCGCCAGCAGCCCCGCCTTGGTAGCCTACGAGCAGTACTTC. The chain uses TRBV4-1 and TRBJ2-7, with unresolved D. This CDR3 contains 14 residues. V was clipped by 4 bases and J by 2 bases, with 12 bases between them. Germline lookup yields CDR1 MGHRA and CDR2 YSYEKL.

The CDR3 spells CSAMDTNEQFF. The CDR3 bases are TGCAGCGCTATGGACACCAATGAGCAGTTCTTC. This chain joins TRBV29-1 and TRBJ2-1; D might be TRBD1 (5 bases). The CDR3 is made up of 11 amino acids. Trimming cost V 7 bases and J 6 bases, with 10 bases left between them. Germline V gene lookup returns CDR1 SQVTM and CDR2 ANQGSEA.

The rearrangement joins TRBV29-1 to TRBJ1-2; TRBD1 agrees at 10 bases. This CDR3 is built from 16 residues. V dropped 2 bases and J dropped 6; count of bases not matched to a gene: 12. In germline, CDR1 is SQVTM, CDR2 ANQGSEA. The CDR3 DNA reads as TGCAGCGTTGAAATTCCATTGGGACAGGGGCTAAATGGCTACACCTTC. This encodes CSVEIPLGQGLNGYTF. Looking up the rest from reference TRBV29-1 and TRBJ1-2 gives the full variable domain: SAVISQKPSRDICQRGTSLTIQCQVDSQVTMMFWYRQQPGQSLTLIATANQGSEATYESGFVIDKFPISRPNLTFSTLTVSNMSPEDSSIYLCSVEIPLGQGLNGYTFGSGTRLTVV.

The CDR3 DNA sequence: TGTGCCAGTAGTACCTCTCACAGCTCCTACAATGAGCAGTTCTTC. As protein: CASSTSHSSYNEQFF. The V gene is TRBV19, the J gene TRBJ2-1; D not certain. Trimming shortened V by 4 bases and J by 0 bases, and 10 bases separated the two germline ends. Germline V lookup: CDR1 LNHDA, CDR2 SQIVND (reference sequence). CDR3 size: 15 residues.

This clone has a single count. This chain uses TRBV12-5 with TRBJ1-5, with D possibly matching TRBD1 (6 bases). Per germline, CDR1 LGHNT and CDR2 FRNRAP. The CDR3 sequence is 16 residues long. Deletions cut 3 bases from V and 6 bases from J, with 18 bases between. The CDR3 nucleotides are TGTGCTAGTGGTTTAGTAGTGACAGGATCCGGTCAGCCCCAGCATTTT. As protein: CASGLVVTGSGQPQHF.

V gene TRBV4-3 combines with J gene TRBJ1-4; 10 bases fit TRBD1. Looked up from germline, CDR1 is LGHNA and CDR2 is YSLEER. This CDR3 has 17 amino acids. The J segment lost 6 bases and the V segment lost 3 bases, leaving 10 bases of the junction unmatched. The CDR3 DNA reads TGCGCCAGCAGCCAGCACGGACCCGGGACAGGGGATGAAAAACTGTTTTTT. It codes for CASSQHGPGTGDEKLFF.

The V gene is TRBV4-1, the J gene TRBJ2-7; the D gene is possibly TRBD1 (6 bases). This CDR3 contains 16 residues. CDR1 is MGHRA, CDR2 YSYEKL, per germline. Trimming left V 5 bases short and J 0 bases short, with 17 bases between. The CDR3 loop reads CASSAHGTSNSYEQYF. CDR3 nucleotides: TGCGCCAGCAGCGCCCACGGGACATCAAACTCCTACGAGCAGTACTTC.

The CDR3 spells CASSLNQDNEQFF. CDR3 DNA: TGTGCCAGCTCACTGAATCAGGACAATGAGCAGTTCTTC. J is TRBJ2-1 and V is TRBV18, with D unresolved. V was pared by 4 bases and J by 5 bases, with 9 bases between. CDR3 length equals 13 residues. CDR1 is KGHSH and CDR2 is LQKENI in the germline V gene.

This clone showed up just once. The chain joins TRBV5-6 to TRBJ2-7, with D hard to call. The CDR3 spans 13 residues. Per the germline V gene, CDR1 is SGHDT and CDR2 is YYEEEE. The V gene lost 4 bases and the J gene lost 1 base, with 9 bases spanning the gap. CDR3 residues: CASSRDISYEQYF. The CDR3 region has the DNA TGTGCCAGCAGCCGAGACATTTCCTACGAGCAGTACTTC.

The genes are TRBV27 and TRBJ1-2, with TRBD1 matching over 11 bases. Germline CDR1 is MNHEY and CDR2 is SMNVEV (reference sequence). With V trimmed by 4 bases and J by 8 bases, 3 bases remained unmatched. This CDR3 is 13 amino acids long. DNA for the CDR3: TGTGCCAGCAGTTCGGGACAGGGGGAGGGCTACACCTTC. Protein sequence: CASSSGQGEGYTF.

The chain links TRBV30 to TRBJ2-1; 10 bases line up with TRBD2. From germline, CDR1 is GTSNPN and CDR2 SVGIG (reference sequence). The CDR3 extends over 15 amino acids. Trimming removed 0 bases from V and 1 base from J; junction bases left unmatched: 0. CDR3 sequence: CAWSVLAGSYNEQFF. CDR3 DNA: TGTGCCTGGAGTGTACTAGCGGGGTCCTACAATGAGCAGTTCTTC. Full variable domain (missing parts from reference TRBV30 and TRBJ2-1): SQTIHQWPATLVQPVGSPLSLECTVEGTSNPNLYWYRQAAGRGLQLLFYSVGIGQISSEVPQNLSASRPQDRQFILSSKKLLLSDSGFYLCAWSVLAGSYNEQFFGPGTRLTVL.

The rearrangement links TRBV10-2 to TRBJ2-7; D unclear. Germline CDR1 and CDR2: WSHSY and SAAADI. The V end was cut by 6 bases, the J end by 5 bases, with 8 bases between. The length of the CDR3 is 11 residues. CDR3 residues: CASSPLDEQYF. CDR3 coding DNA: TGCGCCAGCAGCCCCCTAGACGAGCAGTACTTC.

The rearrangement uses TRBV18 and TRBJ1-1, with D maybe TRBD1 (6 bases). The CDR3 extends over 15 amino acids. The V end lost 1 base, the J end lost 2 bases, and 11 bases lay between the germline ends. CDR1 is KGHSH and CDR2 is LQKENI in the germline V gene. CDR3 sequence: CASSPLSDRNTEAFF. DNA for the CDR3: TGTGCCAGCTCACCACTTTCGGACAGAAACACTGAAGCTTTCTTT. Full variable domain (remainder filled in from reference TRBV18 and TRBJ1-1): NAGVMQNPRHLVRRRGQEARLRCSPMKGHSHVYWYRQLPEEGLKFMVYLQKENIIDESGMPKERFSAEFPKEGPSILRIQQVVRGDSAAYFCASSPLSDRNTEAFFGQGTRLTVV.

This sequence joins TRBV5-4 and TRBJ2-7; 9 bases fit TRBD2. The junction had 4 bases not matched to a gene; V was cut back by 0 bases and J by 3 bases. The length of the CDR3 is 15 residues. Per germline, CDR1 SGHNT and CDR2 YYREEE (reference sequence). CDR3 DNA: TGTGCCAGCAGCTTGGGGACAGCGGGAGGCTACGAGCAGTACTTC. This sequence encodes CASSLGTAGGYEQYF.

The rearrangement links TRBV5-1 to TRBJ2-1, with D possibly matching TRBD1 (6 bases). The V gene lost 0 bases and the J gene lost 0 bases, with 13 bases spanning the gap. The CDR3 length is 17 residues. The germline V gene encodes CDR1 SGHRS and CDR2 YFSETQ. Here the CDR3 reads CASSLAQGPSSYNEQFF. The CDR3 DNA is TGCGCCAGCAGCTTGGCCCAGGGGCCTAGCTCCTACAATGAGCAGTTCTTC.

The J gene is TRBJ1-1, the V gene TRBV6-4, with 8 bases aligning to TRBD1. J gave up 3 bases and V 6 bases, and 6 bases lay outside the gene matches. CDR1 is MRHNA, CDR2 SNTAGT, per germline. The CDR3 has 14 amino acids. Here the CDR3 DNA reads TGTGCCAGCAGATCAGGGGGCTCCGACACTGAAGCTTTCTTT. Amino acids: CASRSGGSDTEAFF.

Regarding this clone: Other DNA variants within this sample encode the same CDR3. The gene calls are TRBV6-5 and TRBJ1-1, with a tentative D call TRBD1 (5 bases). There are 15 residues in the CDR3. V was shortened by 0 bases and J by 3 bases, with 11 bases between the two germline ends. Per germline, CDR1 MNHEY and CDR2 SVGAGI. CDR3 sequence reads: CASSYSIRGDTEAFF. The DNA of the CDR3 is TGTGCCAGCAGTTACTCGATTCGGGGGGACACTGAAGCTTTCTTT.

The chain links TRBV4-2 to TRBJ2-7; weak D call: TRBD1 (6 bases). The CDR3 has 13 residues. Germline V gene data show CDR1 as LGHNA and CDR2 as YNFKEQ. Trimming cost V 3 bases and J 4 bases, with 10 bases left between them. The CDR3 sequence: CASSQGQRYEQYF. In DNA, the CDR3 is TGTGCCAGCAGCCAGGGACAAAGATACGAGCAGTACTTC.

The chain combines TRBV7-8 with TRBJ2-1; D is uncertain. Germline CDR1 is SGHVS and CDR2 is FQNEAQ. The V gene lost 1 base and the J gene lost 7 bases, with 11 bases spanning the gap. The CDR3 contains 14 residues. CDR3 coding DNA: TGTGCCAGCAGCTTAGTGGCTAGTCGGAATGAGCAGTTCTTC. Its translation is CASSLVASRNEQFF. The full variable domain, its missing parts supplied by reference TRBV7-8 and TRBJ2-1, is GAGVSQSPRYKVAKRGQDVALRCDPISGHVSLFWYQQALGQGPEFLTYFQNEAQLDKSGLPSDRFFAERPEGSVSTLKIQRTQQEDSAVYLCASSLVASRNEQFFGPGTRLTVL.

V and J are TRBV18 and TRBJ2-1; TRBD1 matches 7 bases. This CDR3 contains 15 residues. The ends lost 5 bases at V and 8 bases at J; junction bases unmatched: 12. Germline CDR1 KGHSH, CDR2 LQKENI. Here the CDR3 DNA reads TGTGCCAGCTCATCCGAGACAGGGAGTGACGATGAGCAGTTCTTC. Translating it yields CASSSETGSDDEQFF.